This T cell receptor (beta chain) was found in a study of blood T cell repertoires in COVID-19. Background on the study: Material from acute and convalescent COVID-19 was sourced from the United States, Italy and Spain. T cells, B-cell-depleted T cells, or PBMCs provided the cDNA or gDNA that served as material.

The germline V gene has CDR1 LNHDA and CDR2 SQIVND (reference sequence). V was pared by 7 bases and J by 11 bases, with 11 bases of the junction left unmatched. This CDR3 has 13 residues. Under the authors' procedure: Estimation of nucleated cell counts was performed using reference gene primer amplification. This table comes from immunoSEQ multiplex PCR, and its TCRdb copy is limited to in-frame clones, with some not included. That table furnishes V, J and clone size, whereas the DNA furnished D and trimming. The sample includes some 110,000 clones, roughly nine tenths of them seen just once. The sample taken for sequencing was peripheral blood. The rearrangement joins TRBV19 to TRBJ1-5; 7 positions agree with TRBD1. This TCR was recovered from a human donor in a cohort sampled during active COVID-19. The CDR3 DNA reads TGTGCCAGTAACTTATCAGGGGGTTCAGCCCAGCATTTT. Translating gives CASNLSGGSAQHF.